The clone carrying this T cell receptor beta chain was observed at least ten times. Trimming cost V 2 bases and J 9 bases; bases outside gene matches: 7. The CDR3 totals 14 residues. Germline CDR1 and CDR2: MNHEY and SVGEGT. The data were obtained in a study of T cells in Graves' hyperthyroidism and ophthalmopathy. Extraction of PBMCs used around 9.6 ml of fresh peripheral blood. Amplification of TCR beta CDR3 regions was performed using RNA transcripts as template. The TCR CDR3 first-round RT-PCR relied on the HTBI primer set. TCRdb re-analysed the multiplex PCR reads in MiXCR, keeping a single row per CDR3 protein. The sample gives under 400,000 distinct CDR3 sequences, roughly 15% of which show up once; about 21% is in the top ten.

This sequence was found in an older woman with Graves' ophthalmopathy. Sequencing was done on a sample of blood. The V and J genes are TRBV6-2 or TRBV6-3 and TRBJ2-1, with 7 bases aligning to TRBD2. CDR3 region: CASSYLTSQAEQFF. The CDR3 DNA sequence: TGTGCCAGCAGTTACCTGACTAGCCAGGCTGAGCAGTTCTTC.